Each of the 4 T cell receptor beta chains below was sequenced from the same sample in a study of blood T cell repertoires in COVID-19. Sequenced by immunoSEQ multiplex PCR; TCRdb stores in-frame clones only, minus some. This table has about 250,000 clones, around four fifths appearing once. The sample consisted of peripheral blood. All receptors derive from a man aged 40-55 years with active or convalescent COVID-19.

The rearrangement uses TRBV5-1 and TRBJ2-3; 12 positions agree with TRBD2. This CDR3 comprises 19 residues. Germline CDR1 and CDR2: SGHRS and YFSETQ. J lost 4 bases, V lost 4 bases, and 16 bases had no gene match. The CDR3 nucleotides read TGCGCCAGCAGCCTGGGTGGTGCTAGCGGGGGGGCCAGGGCAGATACGCAGTATTTT. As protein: CASSLGGASGGARADTQYF.

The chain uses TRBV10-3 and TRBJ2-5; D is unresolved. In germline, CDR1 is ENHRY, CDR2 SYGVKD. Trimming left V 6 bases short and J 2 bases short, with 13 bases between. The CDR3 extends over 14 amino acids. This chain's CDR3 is CAISGAGGQETQYF. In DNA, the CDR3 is TGTGCCATCAGCGGAGCTGGCGGTCAAGAGACCCAGTACTTC.

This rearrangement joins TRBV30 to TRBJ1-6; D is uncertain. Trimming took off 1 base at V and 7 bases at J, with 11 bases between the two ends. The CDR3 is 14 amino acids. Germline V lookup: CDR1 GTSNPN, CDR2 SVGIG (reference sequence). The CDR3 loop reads CAWSALNANSPLHF. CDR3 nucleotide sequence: TGTGCCTGGAGTGCCCTAAACGCAAATTCACCCCTCCACTTT.

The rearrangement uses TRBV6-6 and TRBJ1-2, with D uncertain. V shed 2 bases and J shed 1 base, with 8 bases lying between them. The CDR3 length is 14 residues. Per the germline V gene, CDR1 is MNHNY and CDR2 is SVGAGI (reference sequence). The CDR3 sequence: CASSYPQDNYGYTF. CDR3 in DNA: TGTGCCAGCAGTTACCCGCAGGATAACTATGGCTACACCTTC.